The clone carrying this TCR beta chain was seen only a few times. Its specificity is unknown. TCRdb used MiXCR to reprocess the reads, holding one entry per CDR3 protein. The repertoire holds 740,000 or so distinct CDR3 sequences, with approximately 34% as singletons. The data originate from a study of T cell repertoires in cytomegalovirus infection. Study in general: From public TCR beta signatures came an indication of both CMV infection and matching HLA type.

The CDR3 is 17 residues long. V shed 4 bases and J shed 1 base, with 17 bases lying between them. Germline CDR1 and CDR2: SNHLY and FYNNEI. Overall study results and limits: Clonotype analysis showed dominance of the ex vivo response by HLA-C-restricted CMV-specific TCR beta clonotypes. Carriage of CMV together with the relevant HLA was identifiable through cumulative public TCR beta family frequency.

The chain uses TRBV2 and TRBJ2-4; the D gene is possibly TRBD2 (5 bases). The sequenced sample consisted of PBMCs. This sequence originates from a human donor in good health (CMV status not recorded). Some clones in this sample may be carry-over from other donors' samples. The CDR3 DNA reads TGTGCCAGCAGTGTTTTTCCGGGGTATGAGGCCAAAAACATTCAGTACTTC. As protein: CASSVFPGYEAKNIQYF.